The 30 T cell receptor beta chains given below trace back to one sample, sequenced in a study of cytomegalovirus exposure and HLA in healthy donors. Researchers ran the PCR with 60 Vbeta and 13 Jbeta primers. Method: immunoSEQ multiplex PCR; TCRdb's copy keeps in-frame clones and lacks some. The data show 140,000 or so clones, with approximately 68% seen just once and about 4.5% held by the top ten. Sequencing was performed on PBMCs. The receptors shown here come from a man aged 60 to 69 in good health and CMV-seronegative.

The count of this clone is one. V usage is TRBV11-2 and J usage is TRBJ2-1; TRBD2 matches at 12 bases. From germline, CDR1 is SGHAT and CDR2 FQNNGV. The CDR3 runs 18 residues. The V segment lost 5 bases and the J segment 2 bases; nucleotides outside the gene matches: 10. In nucleotides, the CDR3 is TGTGCCAGCAGCATAAGTCTTGGGACTAGCGGGCCCTACAATGAGCAGTTCTTC. As protein: CASSISLGTSGPYNEQFF.

The genes are TRBV5-1 and TRBJ1-6; the D is unclear. The V and J ends lost 4 bases and 8 bases respectively, with 10 bases between them. The CDR3 loop spans 13 amino acids. Germline lookup yields CDR1 SGHRS and CDR2 YFSETQ. The CDR3 sequence: CASSAVSDSPLHF. The CDR3 bases are TGCGCCAGCAGCGCCGTATCGGATTCACCCCTCCACTTT.

The chain joins TRBV10-3 to TRBJ1-6, with D tentatively TRBD1 (5 bases). Trimming stripped 4 bases from V and 4 bases from J, with 8 bases between. This CDR3 spans 14 amino acids. Germline assignment: CDR1 ENHRY and CDR2 SYGVKD. CDR3 residues: CAISGQGYNSPLHF. Here the CDR3 DNA reads TGTGCCATCAGTGGGCAGGGATATAATTCACCCCTCCACTTT.

The chain has TRBV6-4 and TRBJ1-1; D perhaps matches TRBD1 (5 bases). The ends were cut back, 8 bases at V and 1 base at J, with 8 bases in the middle. Germline loops: CDR1 MRHNA, CDR2 SNTAGT. The CDR3 runs 12 residues. CDR3 sequence: CASSGENTEAFF. CDR3 DNA: TGTGCCAGCTCGGGGGAGAACACTGAAGCTTTCTTT.

The chain employs TRBV5-4 and TRBJ2-3; 8 bases are shared with TRBD2. The CDR3 consists of 15 residues. V shed 6 bases, J shed 6 bases, and the junction held 12 bases outside the gene matches. The germline gives CDR1 SGHNT, CDR2 YYREEE (reference sequence). CDR3 residues: CASTRGGVGADTQYF. CDR3 DNA: TGTGCCAGCACCCGGGGGGGGGTGGGTGCGGATACGCAGTATTTT.

The rearrangement joins TRBV7-6 to TRBJ2-5; TRBD1 is a possible D gene (5 bases). The CDR3 loop spans 15 amino acids. V lost 1 base and J lost 5, with 14 bases in between. Germline V gene sequence: CDR1 SGHVS, CDR2 FNYEAQ. CDR3 DNA: TGTGCCAGCAGCTTAGGAACCAGGGTTATGGAGACCCAGTACTTC. Protein product: CASSLGTRVMETQYF.

The V call is TRBV7-8, the J call TRBJ1-5, with 10 bases that match TRBD1. The germline CDR1 and CDR2 sequences are SGHVS and FQNEAQ. The CDR3 consists of 16 residues. The J segment lost 4 bases and the V segment lost 4 bases, leaving 7 bases of the junction unmatched. The CDR3 sequence: CASSYARTGGNQPQHF. CDR3 bases: TGTGCCAGCAGCTACGCCCGGACAGGGGGGAATCAGCCCCAGCATTTT.

This clone has just one count. The chain's CDR3 is CASSGPKAGFTDTQYF. The CDR3 region has the DNA TGTGCCAGCAGCGGCCCAAAAGCGGGATTTACAGATACGCAGTATTTT. The chain links TRBV9 to TRBJ2-3; 7 bases are shared with TRBD2. With 3 bases clipped from V and 3 bases from J, the junction kept 10 bases outside the gene matches. This CDR3 is 16 amino acids long. Per the germline V gene, CDR1 is SGDLS and CDR2 is YYNGEE.

The V gene is TRBV5-6, the J gene TRBJ2-1, with TRBD2 matching 7 bases. The CDR3 loop spans 13 amino acids. CDR1 SGHDT and CDR2 YYEEEE come from the germline V gene. The trim removed 9 bases at V and 7 bases at J, leaving 10 bases unmatched. The CDR3 reads CATSASGSNEQFF. The CDR3, as DNA: TGTGCCACCTCGGCTAGCGGATCGAATGAGCAGTTCTTC.

This chain links TRBV2 with TRBJ2-1; D gene unclear. Looked up from germline, CDR1 is SNHLY and CDR2 is FYNNEI. The CDR3 loop spans 15 amino acids. Trimming stripped 5 bases from V and 1 base from J, with 12 bases between. CDR3 nucleotides: TGTGCCAGCAGTAGAACTTCGGAGTCCTACAATGAGCAGTTCTTC. Residues: CASSRTSESYNEQFF.

A note on this clone: One end of the junction fails to match germline, which may point to a read error. The V call is TRBV27, the J call TRBJ2-7; 8 bases fit TRBD2. The germline CDR1 and CDR2 sequences are MNHEY and SMNVEV (reference sequence). The CDR3 runs to 16 residues. CDR3 residues: CASSAPRVAGSYEQYF. The CDR3 DNA sequence: TGTGCCAGCAGTGCCCCCAGGGTAGCGGGGTCCTACGAGCAATACTTC.

The chain carries TRBV7-6 and TRBJ2-5; 10 bases line up with TRBD2. With 5 bases clipped from V and 5 bases from J, the junction kept 8 bases outside the gene matches. CDR1 SGHVS and CDR2 FNYEAQ come from the germline V gene. The CDR3 spans 15 residues. CDR3: CASSPLAGGPETQYF. CDR3 DNA: TGTGCCAGCAGCCCCTTAGCGGGAGGCCCGGAGACCCAGTACTTC.

V usage is TRBV19 and J usage is TRBJ1-1; D not certain. Trimming pared 1 base from V and 4 bases from J, leaving 7 bases between. Germline V gene lookup returns CDR1 LNHDA and CDR2 SQIVND (reference sequence). The CDR3 is made up of 13 amino acids. The DNA for the CDR3 is TGTGCCAGTAGTATAGCCATCGGCACTGAAGCTTTCTTT. Amino acids: CASSIAIGTEAFF.

The chain is built from TRBV13 and TRBJ2-1; TRBD1 is a possible D gene (8 bases). The germline V gene has CDR1 PRHDT and CDR2 FYEKMQ (reference sequence). CDR3 length equals 18 residues. V was cut by 7 bases and J by 5 bases, with 27 bases left in between. The CDR3 DNA is TGTGCCAGCACTAAGGCAGGGGGCTTGCGGGAGAGGGACAATGAGCAGTTCTTC. This encodes CASTKAGGLRERDNEQFF.

This clone has only one observation. This chain joins TRBV28 and TRBJ2-7; 13 bases are shared with TRBD2. J was trimmed by 3 bases and V by 6 bases; bases with no gene match: 5. The CDR3 is 15 amino acids. Germline CDR1 MDHEN, CDR2 SYDVKM. The CDR3 loop is CASRLAGGGNYEQYF. CDR3 in DNA: TGTGCCAGCAGACTAGCGGGAGGGGGGAACTACGAGCAGTACTTC.

This sequence joins TRBV9 and TRBJ1-1, with TRBD1 identical over 8 bases. With 0 bases clipped from V and 0 bases from J, the junction kept 10 bases outside the gene matches. CDR3 length: 18 residues. Germline loops: CDR1 SGDLS, CDR2 YYNGEE. CDR3 nucleotide sequence: TGTGCCAGCAGCGTAGGGCCAGGGGGCTTCGTGATGAACACTGAAGCTTTCTTT. Its protein product is CASSVGPGGFVMNTEAFF.

The chain combines TRBV7-9 with TRBJ2-1, with D possibly TRBD1 on 5 matching bases. The CDR3 covers 12 residues. Trimming stripped 5 bases from V and 7 bases from J, with 9 bases between. Looked up from germline, CDR1 is SEHNR and CDR2 is FQNEAQ (reference sequence). CDR3: CASSRQINEQFF. CDR3 bases: TGTGCCAGCAGCCGACAGATTAATGAGCAGTTCTTC.

V usage is TRBV5-8 and J usage is TRBJ2-4; no clear D gene. The V gene lost 0 bases and the J gene lost 0 bases, with 7 bases spanning the gap. CDR3 size: 15 residues. Germline loops: CDR1 SGHTS, CDR2 YDEGEE. The CDR3: CASSLVTKAKNIQYF. The CDR3 nucleotides are TGTGCCAGCAGCTTGGTGACAAAAGCCAAAAACATTCAGTACTTC.

The V and J genes are TRBV4-1 and TRBJ1-4; 7 nucleotides agree with TRBD1. J gave up 10 bases and V 4 bases, and 15 bases lay outside the gene matches. The CDR3 totals 16 residues. Per the germline V gene, CDR1 is MGHRA and CDR2 is YSYEKL. CDR3 in amino acids: CASSLIIQGWVGKLFF. The DNA of the CDR3 is TGCGCCAGCAGCCTGATCATACAGGGGTGGGTAGGAAAACTGTTTTTT.

This sequence joins TRBV7-9 and TRBJ1-1, with D tentatively TRBD1 (5 bases). V dropped 7 bases and J dropped 8 bases, with 17 bases sitting between them. The CDR3 totals 13 residues. Germline CDR1 is SEHNR and CDR2 is FQNEAQ (reference sequence). The CDR3, as DNA: TGTGCCAGCACCTTGGGGGGTCCCCCCGAAGCTTTCTTT. It encodes CASTLGGPPEAFF.

The CDR3 here is CASSLLGSTDTQYF. The CDR3 nucleotides are TGTGCCAGCAGCCTACTAGGAAGCACAGATACGCAGTATTTT. This chain connects TRBV11-2 to TRBJ2-3, with D possibly matching TRBD2 (5 bases). Germline loops: CDR1 SGHAT, CDR2 FQNNGV. This CDR3 region has 14 residues. The V end lost 5 bases, the J end lost 0 bases, and 9 bases lay between the germline ends.

The gene calls are TRBV29-1 and TRBJ2-5, with 11 positions matching TRBD2. The CDR3 has 14 residues. The J segment lost 3 bases and the V segment lost 4 bases, leaving 4 bases of the junction unmatched. Germline loops: CDR1 SQVTM, CDR2 ANQGSEA. CDR3 loop: CSVGVSGREETQYF. CDR3 in DNA: TGCAGCGTTGGGGTTAGCGGGAGGGAAGAGACCCAGTACTTC.

This chain connects TRBV15 to TRBJ2-7, with D possibly TRBD1 on 6 matching bases. Trimming took 1 base from V and 2 from J, leaving 9 bases between them. Germline V lookup: CDR1 LNHNV, CDR2 YYDKDF (reference sequence). This CDR3 is built from 14 residues. The CDR3 DNA follows: TGTGCCACCAGCAGAGCCGGGACAACCTACGAGCAGTACTTC. Encoded protein: CATSRAGTTYEQYF.

V gene TRBV27 combines with J gene TRBJ1-6, with D maybe TRBD1 (6 bases). Trimming left V 5 bases short and J 8 bases short, with 19 bases between. This CDR3 comprises 16 residues. Germline values: CDR1 MNHEY, CDR2 SMNVEV (reference sequence). CDR3: CASSPDRTADYSPLHF. The CDR3 nucleotides read TGTGCCAGCAGTCCCGACCGGACAGCCGACTATTCACCCCTCCACTTT.

The genes are TRBV27 and TRBJ2-7; 9 bases fit TRBD1. This CDR3 spans 13 amino acids. V gave up 4 bases and J gave up 12 bases; unmatched junction bases: 10. Germline V lookup: CDR1 MNHEY, CDR2 SMNVEV (reference sequence). The CDR3 region is CASSYPGQGRAYF. The CDR3 bases are TGTGCCAGCAGTTACCCCGGACAGGGGAGAGCGTACTTC.

The chain joins TRBV6-1 to TRBJ2-3; a possible D gene is TRBD2 (5 bases). The ends were cut back, 3 bases at V and 2 bases at J, with 15 bases in the middle. The CDR3 is made up of 16 amino acids. Germline CDR1 reads MNHNS; CDR2 reads SASEGT. The CDR3 bases are TGTGCCAGCAGTGAGAGGGCAGATGATTACACAGATACGCAGTATTTT. This sequence encodes CASSERADDYTDTQYF.

CDR3 nucleotides: TGTGCTAGTGCTCGAGGGGGAGAGGAGGCTGGCTACACCTTC. It encodes CASARGGEEAGYTF. The rearrangement links TRBV12-5 to TRBJ1-2; D might be TRBD1 (6 bases). The ends were cut back, 7 bases at V and 7 bases at J, with 19 bases in the middle. From germline, CDR1 is LGHNT and CDR2 FRNRAP. There are 14 residues in the CDR3.

Only a few counts were recorded for this clone. The rearrangement joins TRBV2 to TRBJ2-2, with 8 bases identical to TRBD1. V was clipped by 8 bases and J by 4 bases; unmatched bases: 6. This CDR3 region has 14 residues. CDR1 and CDR2 from the germline V gene are SNHLY and FYNNEI. The CDR3 region has the DNA TGTGCCAGCGCAATGACAGGGGCCACCGGGGAGCTGTTTTTT. Protein sequence: CASAMTGATGELFF.

This clone has more than one count but fewer than ten. V gene TRBV5-4 combines with J gene TRBJ2-1; the D gene is possibly TRBD2 (6 bases). The CDR3 has 15 residues. The germline V gene encodes CDR1 SGHNT and CDR2 YYREEE (reference sequence). Trimming took 1 base from V and 4 from J, leaving 12 bases between them. The CDR3 sequence is CASSLFSGGYNEQFF. The CDR3 DNA reads as TGTGCCAGCAGCTTGTTTAGCGGAGGATACAATGAGCAGTTCTTC.

This clone came up a few times. This chain uses TRBV2 with TRBJ1-4; no clear D. The V end was cut by 10 bases, the J end by 5 bases, with 11 bases between. The germline V gene encodes CDR1 SNHLY and CDR2 FYNNEI. CDR3 length: 12 residues. The CDR3 spells CATRDVNEKLFF. In DNA, the CDR3 is TGTGCCACCCGGGATGTAAATGAAAAACTGTTTTTT.